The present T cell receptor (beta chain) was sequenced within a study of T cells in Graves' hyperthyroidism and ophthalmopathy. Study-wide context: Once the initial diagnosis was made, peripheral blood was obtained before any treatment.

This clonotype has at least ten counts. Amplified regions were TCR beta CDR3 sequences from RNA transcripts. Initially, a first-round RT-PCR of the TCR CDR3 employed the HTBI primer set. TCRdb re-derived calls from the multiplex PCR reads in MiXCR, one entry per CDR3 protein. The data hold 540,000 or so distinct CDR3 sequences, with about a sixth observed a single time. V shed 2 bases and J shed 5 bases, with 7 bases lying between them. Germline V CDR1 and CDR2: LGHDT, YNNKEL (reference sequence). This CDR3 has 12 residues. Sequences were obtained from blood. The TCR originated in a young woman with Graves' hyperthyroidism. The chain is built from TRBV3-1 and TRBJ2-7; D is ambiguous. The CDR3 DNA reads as TGTGCCAGCAGCCAACTAGTTAACGAGCAGTACTTC. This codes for CASSQLVNEQYF.